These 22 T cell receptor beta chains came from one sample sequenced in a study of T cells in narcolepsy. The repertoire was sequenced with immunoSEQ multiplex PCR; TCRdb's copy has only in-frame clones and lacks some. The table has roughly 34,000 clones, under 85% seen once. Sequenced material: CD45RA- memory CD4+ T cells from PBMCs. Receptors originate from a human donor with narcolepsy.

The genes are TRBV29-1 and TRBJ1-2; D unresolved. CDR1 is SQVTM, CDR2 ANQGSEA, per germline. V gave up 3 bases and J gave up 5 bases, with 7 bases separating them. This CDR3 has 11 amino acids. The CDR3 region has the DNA TGCAGCGTTGAGGCAGCTTATGGCTACACCTTC. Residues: CSVEAAYGYTF. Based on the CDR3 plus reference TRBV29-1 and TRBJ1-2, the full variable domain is SAVISQKPSRDICQRGTSLTIQCQVDSQVTMMFWYRQQPGQSLTLIATANQGSEATYESGFVIDKFPISRPNLTFSTLTVSNMSPEDSSIYLCSVEAAYGYTFGSGTRLTVV.

The CDR3 sequence: CASSSGTPTLNEQFF. The CDR3 DNA reads as TGCGCCAGCAGCTCAGGGACACCGACTCTCAATGAGCAGTTCTTC. This chain connects TRBV5-1 to TRBJ2-1; perhaps TRBD1 as D (6 bases). Germline V gives CDR1 SGHRS, CDR2 YFSETQ. This CDR3 has 15 residues. Between the trimmed V and J ends, which lost 3 bases and 6 bases, there was a span of 16 bases.

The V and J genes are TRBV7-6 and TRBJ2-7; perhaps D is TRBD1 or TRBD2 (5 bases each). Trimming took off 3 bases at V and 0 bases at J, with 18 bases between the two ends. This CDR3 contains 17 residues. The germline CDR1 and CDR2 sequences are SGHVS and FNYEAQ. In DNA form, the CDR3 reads TGTGCCAGCAGCTTCATTCCATCCGGGGCCCACTCCTACGAGCAGTACTTC. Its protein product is CASSFIPSGAHSYEQYF. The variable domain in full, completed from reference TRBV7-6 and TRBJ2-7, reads GAGVSQSPRYKVTKRGQDVALRCDPISGHVSLYWYRQALGQGPEFLTYFNYEAQQDKSGLPNDRFSAERPEGSISTLTIQRTEQRDSAMYRCASSFIPSGAHSYEQYFGPGTRLTVT.

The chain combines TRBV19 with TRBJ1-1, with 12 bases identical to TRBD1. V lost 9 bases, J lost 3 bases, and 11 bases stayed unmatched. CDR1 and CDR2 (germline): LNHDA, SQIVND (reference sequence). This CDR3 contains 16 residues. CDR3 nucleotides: TGTGCCAGCCACACGTTAGGGACAGGGGGCCACACTGAAGCTTTCTTT. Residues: CASHTLGTGGHTEAFF.

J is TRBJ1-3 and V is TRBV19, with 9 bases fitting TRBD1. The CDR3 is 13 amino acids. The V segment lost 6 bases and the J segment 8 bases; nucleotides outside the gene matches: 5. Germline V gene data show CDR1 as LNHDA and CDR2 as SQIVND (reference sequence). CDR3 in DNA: TGTGCCAGTAGCGGGACAGGGTCACACACCATATATTTT. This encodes CASSGTGSHTIYF.

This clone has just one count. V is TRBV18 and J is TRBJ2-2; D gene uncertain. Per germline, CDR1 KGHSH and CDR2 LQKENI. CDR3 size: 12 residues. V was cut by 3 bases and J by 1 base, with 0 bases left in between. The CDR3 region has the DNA TGTGCCAGCTCACCGAACACCGGGGAGCTGTTTTTT. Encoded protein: CASSPNTGELFF. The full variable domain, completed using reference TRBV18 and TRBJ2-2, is NAGVMQNPRHLVRRRGQEARLRCSPMKGHSHVYWYRQLPEEGLKFMVYLQKENIIDESGMPKERFSAEFPKEGPSILRIQQVVRGDSAAYFCASSPNTGELFFGEGSRLTVL.

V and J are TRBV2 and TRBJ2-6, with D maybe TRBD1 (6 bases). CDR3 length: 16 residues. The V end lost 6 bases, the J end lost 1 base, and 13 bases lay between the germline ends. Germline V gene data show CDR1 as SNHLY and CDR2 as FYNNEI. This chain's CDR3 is CASSGIGQSGANVLTF. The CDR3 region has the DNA TGTGCCAGCAGCGGGATCGGACAGTCTGGGGCCAACGTCCTGACTTTC.

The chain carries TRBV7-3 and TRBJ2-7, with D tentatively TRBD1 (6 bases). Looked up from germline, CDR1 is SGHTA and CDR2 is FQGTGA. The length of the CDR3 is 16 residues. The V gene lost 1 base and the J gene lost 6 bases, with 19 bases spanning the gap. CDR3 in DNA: TGTGCCAGCAGCTTAAGTCTGGGACATAAAGGATCCGAGCAGTACTTC. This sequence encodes CASSLSLGHKGSEQYF.

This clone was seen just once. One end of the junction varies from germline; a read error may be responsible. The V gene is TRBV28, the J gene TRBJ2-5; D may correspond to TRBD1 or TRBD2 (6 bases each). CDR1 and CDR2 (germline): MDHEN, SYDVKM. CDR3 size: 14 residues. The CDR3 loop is CANSFEGGPNSQYF. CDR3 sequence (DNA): TGTGCCAACAGTTTCGAGGGGGGACCCAATTCCCAGTACTTC.

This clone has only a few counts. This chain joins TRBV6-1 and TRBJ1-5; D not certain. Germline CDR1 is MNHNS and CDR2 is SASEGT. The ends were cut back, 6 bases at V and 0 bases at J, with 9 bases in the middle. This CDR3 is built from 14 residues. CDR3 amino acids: CASSGEFSNQPQHF. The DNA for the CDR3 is TGTGCCAGCAGCGGGGAATTTAGCAATCAGCCCCAGCATTTT.

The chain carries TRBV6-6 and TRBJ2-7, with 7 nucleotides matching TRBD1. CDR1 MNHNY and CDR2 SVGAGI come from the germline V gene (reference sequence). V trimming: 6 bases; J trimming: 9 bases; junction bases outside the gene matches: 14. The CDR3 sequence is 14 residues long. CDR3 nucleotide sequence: TGTGCCAGCAGGGCCTATTCGACAGGGCCGGTGCAGTACTTC. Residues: CASRAYSTGPVQYF.

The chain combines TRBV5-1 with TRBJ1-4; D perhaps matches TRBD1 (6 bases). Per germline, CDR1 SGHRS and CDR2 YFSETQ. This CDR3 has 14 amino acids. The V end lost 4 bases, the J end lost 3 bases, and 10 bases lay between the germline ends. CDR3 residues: CASSEQGANEKLFF. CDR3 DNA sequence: TGCGCCAGCAGCGAACAGGGAGCTAATGAAAAACTGTTTTTT.

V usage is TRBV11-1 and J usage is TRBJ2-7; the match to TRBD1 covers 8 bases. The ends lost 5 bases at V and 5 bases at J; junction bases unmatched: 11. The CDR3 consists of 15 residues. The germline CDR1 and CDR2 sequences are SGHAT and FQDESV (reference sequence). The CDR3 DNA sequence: TGTGCCAGCAGCACCGAATCGACAGGGGCCCACGAGCAGTACTTC. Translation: CASSTESTGAHEQYF. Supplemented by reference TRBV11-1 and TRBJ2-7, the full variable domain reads EAEVAQSPRYKITEKSQAVAFWCDPISGHATLYWYRQILGQGPELLVQFQDESVVDDSQLPKDRFSAERLKGVDSTLKIQPAELGDSAMYLCASSTESTGAHEQYFGPGTRLTVT.

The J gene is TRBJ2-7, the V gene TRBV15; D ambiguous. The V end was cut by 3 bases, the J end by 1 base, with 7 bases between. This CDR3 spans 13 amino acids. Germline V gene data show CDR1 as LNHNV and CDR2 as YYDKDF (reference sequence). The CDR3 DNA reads TGTGCCACCAGCAGGGATACTTCCTACGAGCAGTACTTC. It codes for CATSRDTSYEQYF. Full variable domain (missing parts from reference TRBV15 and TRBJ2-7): DAMVIQNPRYQVTQFGKPVTLSCSQTLNHNVMYWYQQKSSQAPKLLFHYYDKDFNNEADTPDNFQSRRPNTSFCFLDIRSPGLGDTAMYLCATSRDTSYEQYFGPGTRLTVT.

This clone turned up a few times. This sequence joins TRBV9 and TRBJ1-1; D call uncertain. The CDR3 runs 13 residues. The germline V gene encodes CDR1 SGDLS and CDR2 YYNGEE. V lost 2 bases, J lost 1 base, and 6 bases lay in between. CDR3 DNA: TGTGCCAGCAGCGTTGACACGAACACTGAAGCTTTCTTT. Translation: CASSVDTNTEAFF.

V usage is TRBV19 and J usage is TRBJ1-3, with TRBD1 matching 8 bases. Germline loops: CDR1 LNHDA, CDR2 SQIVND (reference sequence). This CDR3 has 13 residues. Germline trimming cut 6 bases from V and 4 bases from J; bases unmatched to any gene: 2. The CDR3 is CASSAGGGNTIYF. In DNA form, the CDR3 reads TGTGCCAGTAGCGCAGGGGGCGGAAACACCATATATTTT.

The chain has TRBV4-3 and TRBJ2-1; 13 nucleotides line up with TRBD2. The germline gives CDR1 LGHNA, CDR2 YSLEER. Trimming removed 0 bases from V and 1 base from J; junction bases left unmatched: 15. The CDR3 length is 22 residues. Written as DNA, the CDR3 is TGCGCCAGCAGCCAAGATCTGTCCACACTAGCGGGGGGGCCTGGGTCCTACAATGAGCAGTTCTTC. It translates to CASSQDLSTLAGGPGSYNEQFF.

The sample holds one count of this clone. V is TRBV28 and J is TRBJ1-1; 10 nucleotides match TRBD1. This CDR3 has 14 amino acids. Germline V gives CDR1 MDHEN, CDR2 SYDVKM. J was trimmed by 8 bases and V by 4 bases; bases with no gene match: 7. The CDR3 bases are TGTGCCAGCAGTTCCGGGACAGGGGTCTCCGAAGCTTTCTTT. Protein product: CASSSGTGVSEAFF.

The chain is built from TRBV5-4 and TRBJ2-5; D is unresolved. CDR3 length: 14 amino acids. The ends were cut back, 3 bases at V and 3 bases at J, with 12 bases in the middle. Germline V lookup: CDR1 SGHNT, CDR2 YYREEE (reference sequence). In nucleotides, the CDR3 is TGTGCCAGCAGCTCACGGCTCTTGGAAGAGACCCAGTACTTC. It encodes CASSSRLLEETQYF. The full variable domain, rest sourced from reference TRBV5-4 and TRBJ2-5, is ETGVTQSPTHLIKTRGQQVTLRCSSQSGHNTVSWYQQALGQGPQFIFQYYREEENGRGNFPPRFSGLQFPNYSSELNVNALELDDSALYLCASSSRLLEETQYFGPGTRLLVL.

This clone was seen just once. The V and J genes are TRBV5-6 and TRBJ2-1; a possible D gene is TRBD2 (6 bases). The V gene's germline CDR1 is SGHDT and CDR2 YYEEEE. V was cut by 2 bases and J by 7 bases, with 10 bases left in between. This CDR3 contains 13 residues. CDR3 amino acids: CASSFTSRNEQFF. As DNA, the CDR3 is TGTGCCAGCAGCTTCACTAGCAGGAATGAGCAGTTCTTC.

This CDR3 is CSARDHPEAFF. The CDR3 DNA follows: TGCAGTGCTAGAGATCACCCTGAAGCTTTCTTT. The chain couples TRBV20-1 to TRBJ1-1; D gene unclear. The V gene's germline CDR1 is DFQATT and CDR2 SNEGSKA (reference sequence). The CDR3 contains 11 residues. V lost 0 bases, J lost 6 bases, and 5 bases lay in between.

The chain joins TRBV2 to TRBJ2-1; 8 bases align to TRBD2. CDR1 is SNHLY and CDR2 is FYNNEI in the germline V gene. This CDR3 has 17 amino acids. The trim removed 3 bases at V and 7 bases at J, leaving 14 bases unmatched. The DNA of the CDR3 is TGTGCCAGCAGTGAGAGCGGGCGGGGGGCGTTTTTGAATGAGCAGTTCTTC. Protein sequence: CASSESGRGAFLNEQFF. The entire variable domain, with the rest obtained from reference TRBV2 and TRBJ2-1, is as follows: EPEVTQTPSHQVTQMGQEVILRCVPISNHLYFYWYRQILGQKVEFLVSFYNNEISEKSEIFDDQFSVERPDGSNFTLKIRSTKLEDSAMYFCASSESGRGAFLNEQFFGPGTRLTVL.